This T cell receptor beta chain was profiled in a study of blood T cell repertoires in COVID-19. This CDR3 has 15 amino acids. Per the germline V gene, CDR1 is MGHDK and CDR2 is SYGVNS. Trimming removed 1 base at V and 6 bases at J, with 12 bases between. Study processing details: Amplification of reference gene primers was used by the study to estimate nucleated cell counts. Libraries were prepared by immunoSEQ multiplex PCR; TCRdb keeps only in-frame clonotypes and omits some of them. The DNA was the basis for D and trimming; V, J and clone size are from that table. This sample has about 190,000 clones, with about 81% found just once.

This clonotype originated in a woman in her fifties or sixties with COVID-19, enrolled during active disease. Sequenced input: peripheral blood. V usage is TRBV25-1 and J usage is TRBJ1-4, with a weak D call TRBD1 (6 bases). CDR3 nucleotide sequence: TGTGCCAGCAGTGAATCGTGGGGGCGAGATGAAAAACTGTTTTTT. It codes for CASSESWGRDEKLFF.